Listed below are T cell receptor beta chains from one sample, sequenced in a study of PD-1 blockade in classical Hodgkin lymphoma. The table came from immunoSEQ multiplex PCR; TCRdb's copy has only in-frame clones and leaves some out. The table has 25,000 to 30,000 clones, about 82% seen once. Sample: peripheral blood mononuclear cells (PBMCs), taken before the fourth cycle of nivolumab. These receptor sequences come from a human donor with classical Hodgkin lymphoma. Both conserved end residues are part of each CDR3. Each record gives: J gene, V gene, D gene, clone size, CDR3 DNA, CDR3 protein. D genes are given only for firm matches. Clone sizes are given selectively: once, few, many, or a class where the clone is expanded.

>TRBJ2-7|TRBV5-4|TRBD2|few
TGTGCCAGCAGCCGGACTAGCGGGACCTACGAGCAGTACTTC
CASSRTSGTYEQYF
>TRBJ1-1|TRBV19|.|.
TGTGCCAGTAGTATTACGGCAGGGGCAACTGAAGCTTTCTTT
CASSITAGATEAFF
>TRBJ2-6|TRBV18|.|.
TGTGCCAGCTCACCACCTTCTGGAGGGATCTCTGGGGCCAACGTCCTGACTTTC
CASSPPSGGISGANVLTF
>TRBJ2-2|TRBV19|TRBD1|.
TGTGCCAGTAGTATACAGACAGGGAGCACCGGGGAGCTGTTTTTT
CASSIQTGSTGELFF
>TRBJ2-1|TRBV27|.|few
TGTGCCAGCAGCCGAGGACTCGGCGCCCGAGCAGGCAATGAGCAGTTCTTC
CASSRGLGARAGNEQFF
>TRBJ2-3|TRBV27|TRBD2|.
TGTGCCAGCAGTCTAGCGGGAGCGAGCACAGATACGCAGTATTTT
CASSLAGASTDTQYF
>TRBJ1-5|TRBV6-1|.|few
TGTGCCAGCAGTTCCGGACAGAAGAATCAGCCCCAGCATTTT
CASSSGQKNQPQHF
>TRBJ2-7|TRBV5-4|TRBD2|once
TGTGCCAGCAGAAGGGAGGCGGGAGGGTTCGACGAGCAGTACTTC
CASRREAGGFDEQYF
>TRBJ2-7|TRBV5-1|TRBD1|.
TGCGCCAGCAGCTTGGTGGCTGGCGGACAGGGGGCGATCGAGCAGTACTTC
CASSLVAGGQGAIEQYF
>TRBJ1-2|TRBV28|.|few
TGTGCCAGCAGTTTCATCAGAAACTATGGCTACACCTTC
CASSFIRNYGYTF
>TRBJ2-7|TRBV29-1|TRBD2|.
TGCAGCGTTGAAGGCCTAGCGGGAGGATACGAGCAGTACTTC
CSVEGLAGGYEQYF
>TRBJ1-1|TRBV18|.|few
TGTGCCAGCGCACGGAGCCTTAACACTGAAGCTTTCTTT
CASARSLNTEAFF
>TRBJ2-2|TRBV15|.|.
TGTGCCACCAGCAGGAGGACTATTACCGGGGAGCTGTTTTTT
CATSRRTITGELFF
>TRBJ1-2|TRBV28|TRBD1|.
TGTGCCAGCAGGAGTTCCGGGACAGGGACGGGAGGCTACACCTTC
CASRSSGTGTGGYTF
>TRBJ2-3|TRBV10-3|TRBD1|.
TGTGCCATCAGTTCTTCCATGACAGGGGGCACAGATACGCAGTATTTT
CAISSSMTGGTDTQYF
>TRBJ2-2|TRBV7-2|.|.
TGTGCCAGCAGCTTAGCGGGAGTAGGCACCGGGGAGCTGTTTTTT
CASSLAGVGTGELFF
>TRBJ2-2|TRBV9|.|.
TGTGCCAGCAGCGTAAAGGGGGGCACCGGGGAGCTGTTTTTT
CASSVKGGTGELFF
>TRBJ1-6|TRBV7-9|.|.
TGTGCCAGCAGCTTCGCCGACTGGACGGGGGCTCGGTCACCCCTCCACTTT
CASSFADWTGARSPLHF
>TRBJ1-2|TRBV6-5|TRBD1|medium-sized
TGTGCCAGCAGTACTCGGACAGGGCTCGCATATGGCTACACCTTC
CASSTRTGLAYGYTF
>TRBJ2-3|TRBV7-9|.|.
TGTGCCAGCAGCCTATCACGAGCGGCAGATACGCAGTATTTT
CASSLSRAADTQYF
>TRBJ2-7|TRBV18|TRBD2|.
TGTGCCAGCTCACCAGGGAGGGACTACGAGCAGTACTTC
CASSPGRDYEQYF
>TRBJ2-7|TRBV23-1|.|.
TGCGCCAGCAGTCAATGGCCCCCCCGGGGGCACGAGCAGTACTTC
CASSQWPPRGHEQYF
>TRBJ1-5|TRBV28|.|.
TGTGCCAGCAGTTTAACCCCCTCCAGGGTTGGCAATCAGCCCCAGCATTTT
CASSLTPSRVGNQPQHF
>TRBJ2-7|TRBV18|TRBD2|.
TGTGCCAGCTCACCTTCTTTCGGGAGGGCCGAGCAGTACTTC
CASSPSFGRAEQYF
>TRBJ2-5|TRBV10-3|.|.
TGTGCCACCAAGGGTGGCGAGACCCAGTACTTC
CATKGGETQYF
>TRBJ2-4|TRBV6-1|.|.
TGTGCCAGCAGTGTTAGCTCAAACATTCAGTACTTC
CASSVSSNIQYF
>TRBJ2-3|TRBV5-1|TRBD2|.
TGCGCCAGCAGCTGGGGCCTAGGGACTAGCGGGAGTCTGGGAGATACGCAGTATTTT
CASSWGLGTSGSLGDTQYF
>TRBJ1-3|TRBV6-5|.|once
TGTGCCACCGTCCCTACAGGGTCCCCTGGAAACACCATATATTTT
CATVPTGSPGNTIYF
>TRBJ2-3|TRBV28|.|.
TGTGCCAGCAGTTTATTCGTGGGAGTGGGCACAGATACGCAGTATTTT
CASSLFVGVGTDTQYF
>TRBJ1-4|TRBV7-9|TRBD1|once
TGTGCCAGCAGCTCAAACAGGGGCCCAACTAATGAAAAACTGTTTTTT
CASSSNRGPTNEKLFF
>TRBJ2-7|TRBV28|.|.
TGTGCCAGCAAGGACAGCCAGCTCACCTACGAGCAGTACTTC
CASKDSQLTYEQYF
>TRBJ2-2|TRBV6-5|TRBD1|.
TGTGCCAGCAGTAACAGGGGGCTGGTCACCGGGGAGCTGTTTTTT
CASSNRGLVTGELFF
>TRBJ2-2|TRBV6-1|.|.
TGTGCCAGCACCTTAGTGGGGAGCTGGCCCGGGGAGCTGTTTTTT
CASTLVGSWPGELFF
>TRBJ2-3|TRBV10-3|.|.
TGTGCCATCAGTGAGTCGGAAGGCGCTACAGATACGCAGTATTTT
CAISESEGATDTQYF
>TRBJ2-7|TRBV27|TRBD2|once
TGTGCCAGCAGTTGGTGGGCTAGCGGGAACTACGAGCAGTACTTC
CASSWWASGNYEQYF
>TRBJ2-7|TRBV7-2|.|once
TGTGCCAGCAGCTTAGAGCACAGCCGCTCCTACGAGCAGTACTTC
CASSLEHSRSYEQYF
>TRBJ2-3|TRBV30|.|.
TGTGCCTGGGACGTCGGGGCGCTTACGAGGGGCACAGATACGCAGTATTTT
CAWDVGALTRGTDTQYF
>TRBJ2-7|TRBV30|TRBD1|.
TGTGCCTGGAGCAGGGAGATGGACAGGGGCCGAAACTACGAGCAGTACTTT
CAWSREMDRGRNYEQYF
>TRBJ2-5|TRBV5-1|.|once
TGCGCCAGCAGCTTAAGGGGGGGTGACCAAGAGACCCAGTACTTC
CASSLRGGDQETQYF
>TRBJ2-5|TRBV11-2|.|.
TGTGCCAGCAGCTCGTGGGGAGGAGGTCAAGAGACCCAGTACTTC
CASSSWGGGQETQYF
>TRBJ2-4|TRBV5-1|TRBD2|.
TGCGCCAGCAGCTTGGATGGAGGGAGGGGTGGTGACATTCAGTACTTC
CASSLDGGRGGDIQYF
>TRBJ1-1|TRBV28|TRBD1|.
TGTGCCAGCGAAGGACAGGGCGACACTGAAGCTTTCTTT
CASEGQGDTEAFF
>TRBJ1-2|TRBV5-1|TRBD1|.
TGCGCCAGCAGCTACGTACAGGGGTGGGTCTACACCTTC
CASSYVQGWVYTF
>TRBJ2-1|TRBV11-2|TRBD2|.
TGTGCCAGCAGCTTAACCCGACTAGCTGGCAATGAGCAGTTCTTC
CASSLTRLAGNEQFF
>TRBJ2-7|TRBV5-8|.|.
TGTGCCAGCACCAGAACGGAGTACGAGCAGTACTTC
CASTRTEYEQYF
>TRBJ2-5|TRBV28|.|.
TGTGCCAGCAGTCTGCCTCCCTCAGAGACCCAGTACTTC
CASSLPPSETQYF